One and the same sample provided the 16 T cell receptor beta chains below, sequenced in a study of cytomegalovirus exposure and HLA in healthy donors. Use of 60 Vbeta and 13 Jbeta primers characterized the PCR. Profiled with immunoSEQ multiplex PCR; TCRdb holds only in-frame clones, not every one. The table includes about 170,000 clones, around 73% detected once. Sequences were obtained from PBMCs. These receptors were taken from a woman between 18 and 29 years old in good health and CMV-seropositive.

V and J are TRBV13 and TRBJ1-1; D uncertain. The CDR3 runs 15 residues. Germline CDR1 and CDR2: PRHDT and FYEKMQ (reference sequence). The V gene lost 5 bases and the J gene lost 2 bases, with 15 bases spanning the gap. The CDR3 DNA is TGTGCCAGCAGCGTACGGGGAAATAGAAACACTGAAGCTTTCTTT. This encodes CASSVRGNRNTEAFF. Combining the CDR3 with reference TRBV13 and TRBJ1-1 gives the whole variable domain AAGVIQSPRHLIKEKRETATLKCYPIPRHDTVYWYQQGPGQDPQFLISFYEKMQSDKGSIPDRFSAQQFSDYHSELNMSSLELGDSALYFCASSVRGNRNTEAFFGQGTRLTVV.

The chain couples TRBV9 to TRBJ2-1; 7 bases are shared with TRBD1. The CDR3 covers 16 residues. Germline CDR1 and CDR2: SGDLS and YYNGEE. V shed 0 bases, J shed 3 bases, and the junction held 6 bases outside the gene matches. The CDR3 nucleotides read TGTGCCAGCAGCGTAGCTGGCCAGGGGGTCTACAATGAGCAGTTCTTC. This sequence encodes CASSVAGQGVYNEQFF.

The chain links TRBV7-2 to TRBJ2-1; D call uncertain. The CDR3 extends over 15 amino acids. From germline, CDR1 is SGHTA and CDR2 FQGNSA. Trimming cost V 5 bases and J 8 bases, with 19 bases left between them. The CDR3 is CASSPGSQRAHEQFF. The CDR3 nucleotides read TGTGCCAGCAGCCCCGGGTCCCAGCGTGCCCATGAGCAGTTCTTC.

In DNA, the CDR3 is TGTGCCAGCAGTTACTCGAAATATAGCACTGAAGCTTTCTTT. Its protein product is CASSYSKYSTEAFF. The chain carries TRBV6-5 and TRBJ1-1; D is undetermined. The V and J ends lost 0 bases and 4 bases respectively, with 9 bases between them. CDR1 is MNHEY, CDR2 SVGAGI, per germline. The CDR3 is 14 residues long.

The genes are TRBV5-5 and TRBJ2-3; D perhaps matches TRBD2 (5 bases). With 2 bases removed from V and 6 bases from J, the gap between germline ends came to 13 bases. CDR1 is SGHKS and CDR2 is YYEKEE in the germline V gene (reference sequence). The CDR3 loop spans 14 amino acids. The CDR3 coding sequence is TGTGCCAGCAGCTTTCGGGATGTGGGGGATACGCAGTATTTT. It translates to CASSFRDVGDTQYF.

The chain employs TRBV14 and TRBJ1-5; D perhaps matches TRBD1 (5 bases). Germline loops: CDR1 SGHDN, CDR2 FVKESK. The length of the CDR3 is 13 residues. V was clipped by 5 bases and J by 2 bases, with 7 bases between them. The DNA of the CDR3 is TGTGCCAGCAGCGAACAGGGCAATCAGCCCCAGCATTTT. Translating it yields CASSEQGNQPQHF. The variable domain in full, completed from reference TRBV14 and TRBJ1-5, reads EAGVTQFPSHSVIEKGQTVTLRCDPISGHDNLYWYRRVMGKEIKFLLHFVKESKQDESGMPNNRFLAERTGGTYSTLKVQPAELEDSGVYFCASSEQGNQPQHFGDGTRLSIL.

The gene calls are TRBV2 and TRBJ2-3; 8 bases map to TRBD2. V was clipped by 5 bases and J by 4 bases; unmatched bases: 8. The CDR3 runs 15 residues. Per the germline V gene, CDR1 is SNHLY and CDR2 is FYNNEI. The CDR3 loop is CASSRGGPRADTQYF. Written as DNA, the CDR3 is TGTGCCAGCAGTCGCGGGGGGCCTCGGGCAGATACGCAGTATTTT.

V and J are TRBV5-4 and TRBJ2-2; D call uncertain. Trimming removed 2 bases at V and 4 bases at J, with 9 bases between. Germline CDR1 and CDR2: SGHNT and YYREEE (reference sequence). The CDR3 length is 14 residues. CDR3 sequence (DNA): TGTGCCAGCAGCTTTGGTCGGGTCACCGGGGAGCTGTTTTTT. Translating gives CASSFGRVTGELFF.

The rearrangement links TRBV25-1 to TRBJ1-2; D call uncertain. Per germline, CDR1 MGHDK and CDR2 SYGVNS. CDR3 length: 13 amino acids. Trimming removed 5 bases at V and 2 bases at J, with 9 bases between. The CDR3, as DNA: TGTGCCAGCAGTCTGAGGCAGAACTATGGCTACACCTTC. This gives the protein CASSLRQNYGYTF.

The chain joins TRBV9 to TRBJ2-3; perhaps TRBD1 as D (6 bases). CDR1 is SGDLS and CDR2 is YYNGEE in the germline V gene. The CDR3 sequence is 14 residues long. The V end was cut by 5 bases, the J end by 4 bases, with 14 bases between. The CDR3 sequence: CASSITGMADTQYF. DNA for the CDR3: TGTGCCAGCAGTATAACAGGGATGGCAGATACGCAGTATTTT.

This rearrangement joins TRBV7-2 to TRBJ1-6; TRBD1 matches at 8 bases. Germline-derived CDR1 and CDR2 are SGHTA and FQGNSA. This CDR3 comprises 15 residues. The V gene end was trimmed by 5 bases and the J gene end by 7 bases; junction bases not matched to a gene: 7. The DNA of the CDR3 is TGTGCCAGCAGCGTAAATACAGGGGGGAATTCACCCCTCCACTTT. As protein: CASSVNTGGNSPLHF. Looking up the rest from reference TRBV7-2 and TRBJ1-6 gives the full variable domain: GAGVSQSPSNKVTEKGKDVELRCDPISGHTALYWYRQSLGQGLEFLIYFQGNSAPDKSGLPSDRFSAERTGGSVSTLTIQRTQQEDSAVYLCASSVNTGGNSPLHFGNGTRLTVT.

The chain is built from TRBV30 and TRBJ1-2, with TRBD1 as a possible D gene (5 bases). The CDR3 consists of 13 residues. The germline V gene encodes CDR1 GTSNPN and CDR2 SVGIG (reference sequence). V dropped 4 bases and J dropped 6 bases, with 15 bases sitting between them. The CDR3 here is CAWTSWGGNGYTF. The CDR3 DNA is TGTGCCTGGACTTCGTGGGGCGGTAATGGCTACACCTTC.

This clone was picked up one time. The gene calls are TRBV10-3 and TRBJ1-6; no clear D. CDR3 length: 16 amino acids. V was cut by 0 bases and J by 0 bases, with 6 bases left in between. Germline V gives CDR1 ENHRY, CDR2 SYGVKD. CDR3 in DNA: TGTGCCATCAGTGAGTCTGGGCCCTCCTATAATTCACCCCTCCACTTT. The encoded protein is CAISESGPSYNSPLHF.

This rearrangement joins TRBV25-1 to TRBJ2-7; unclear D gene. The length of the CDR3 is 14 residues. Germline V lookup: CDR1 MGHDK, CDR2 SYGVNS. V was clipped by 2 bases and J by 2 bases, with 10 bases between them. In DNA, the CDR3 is TGTGCCAGCAGTGAACTTTACGGAGCCTACGAGCAGTACTTC. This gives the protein CASSELYGAYEQYF.

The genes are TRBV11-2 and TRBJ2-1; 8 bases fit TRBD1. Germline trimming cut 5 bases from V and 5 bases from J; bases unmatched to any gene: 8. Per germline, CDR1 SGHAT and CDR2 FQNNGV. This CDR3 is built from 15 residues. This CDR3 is CASSPGQGGNNEQFF. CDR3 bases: TGTGCCAGCAGCCCCGGACAGGGCGGTAACAATGAGCAGTTCTTC.

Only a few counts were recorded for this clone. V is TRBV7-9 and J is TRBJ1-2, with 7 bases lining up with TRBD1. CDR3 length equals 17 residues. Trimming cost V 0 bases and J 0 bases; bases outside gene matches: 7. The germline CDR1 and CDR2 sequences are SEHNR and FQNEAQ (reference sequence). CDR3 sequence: CASSLALGQASNYGYTF. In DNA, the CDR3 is TGTGCCAGCAGCTTAGCCCTCGGACAGGCTTCTAACTATGGCTACACCTTC.